One sample yielded the 15 T cell receptor beta chains listed below, sequenced in a study of T cell responses to AZD1222 COVID-19 vaccine. The repertoire was sequenced with immunoSEQ multiplex PCR; TCRdb's copy has only in-frame clones and lacks some. The table has approximately 170,000 clones, approximately 94% seen once. The source was peripheral blood, collected 28 days after the second AZD1222 dose. The receptor set was obtained from an adult who received the AZD1222 COVID-19 vaccine.

The V gene is TRBV4-2, the J gene TRBJ2-3, with 7 bases identical to TRBD1. Germline CDR1 LGHNA, CDR2 YNFKEQ. The CDR3 sequence is 16 residues long. The J segment lost 9 bases and the V segment lost 0 bases, leaving 12 bases of the junction unmatched. The CDR3 DNA follows: TGTGCCAGCAGCCAAGAGGGCAGGGGGAGAGAGGGGACGCAGTATTTT. As protein: CASSQEGRGREGTQYF.

The V gene is TRBV2, the J gene TRBJ2-1; weak D call: TRBD1 (6 bases). CDR1 is SNHLY, CDR2 FYNNEI, per germline. Trimming shortened V by 6 bases and J by 4 bases, and 10 bases separated the two germline ends. The CDR3 spans 13 residues. The CDR3 bases are TGTGCCAGCAGCGGACAGCCGTACAATGAGCAGTTCTTC. Amino acids: CASSGQPYNEQFF. The full variable domain, with the rest looked up from reference TRBV2 and TRBJ2-1, is EPEVTQTPSHQVTQMGQEVILRCVPISNHLYFYWYRQILGQKVEFLVSFYNNEISEKSEIFDDQFSVERPDGSNFTLKIRSTKLEDSAMYFCASSGQPYNEQFFGPGTRLTVL.

This clone occurred a few times. V is TRBV2 and J is TRBJ1-5; D might be TRBD1 (5 bases). CDR1 is SNHLY and CDR2 is FYNNEI in the germline V gene. Trimming left V 3 bases short and J 4 bases short, with 13 bases between. This CDR3 contains 15 residues. CDR3 loop: CASSDKGTGNQPQHF. CDR3 nucleotides: TGTGCCAGCAGTGATAAGGGGACGGGGAATCAGCCCCAGCATTTT.

The chain couples TRBV11-2 to TRBJ2-7; 10 bases are a match to TRBD1. CDR3 length: 16 amino acids. Germline assignment: CDR1 SGHAT and CDR2 FQNNGV. Trimming cost V 0 bases and J 2 bases; bases outside gene matches: 4. The DNA for the CDR3 is TGTGCCAGCAGCTTAGATTATGGGACAGGGGCCTACGAGCAGTACTTC. Translating gives CASSLDYGTGAYEQYF.

This chain uses TRBV6-5 with TRBJ2-5; D call uncertain. Germline lookup yields CDR1 MNHEY and CDR2 SVGAGI. The length of the CDR3 is 16 residues. Deletions cut 0 bases from V and 0 bases from J, with 11 bases between. The CDR3 nucleotides read TGTGCCAGCAGTTACTCGTCATCGTCTGACCAAGAGACCCAGTACTTC. Residues: CASSYSSSSDQETQYF.

The gene calls are TRBV11-2 and TRBJ2-7, with D perhaps matching TRBD1 or TRBD2 (7 bases each). The ends were cut back, 10 bases at V and 5 bases at J, with 18 bases in the middle. CDR3 size: 13 residues. In germline, CDR1 is SGHAT, CDR2 FQNNGV. For the CDR3, the DNA is TGTGCCACCAGACAGGGAGGGTCGAACGAGCAGTACTTC. This codes for CATRQGGSNEQYF.

This chain connects TRBV2 to TRBJ1-2; 8 positions match TRBD1. V trimming: 8 bases; J trimming: 1 base; junction bases outside the gene matches: 6. The CDR3 has 14 residues. Per germline, CDR1 SNHLY and CDR2 FYNNEI. CDR3 DNA sequence: TGTGCCAGCGGAAGACAGGGGCTTAACTATGGCTACACCTTC. Its protein is CASGRQGLNYGYTF.

The chain employs TRBV19 and TRBJ2-1; 8 bases line up with TRBD1. This CDR3 has 15 residues. V gave up 9 bases and J gave up 0 bases; unmatched junction bases: 7. The V gene's germline CDR1 is LNHDA and CDR2 SQIVND (reference sequence). CDR3 residues: CASIDRGRSYNEQFF. In DNA, the CDR3 is TGTGCCAGCATAGACAGGGGCCGCTCCTACAATGAGCAGTTCTTC.

The rearrangement links TRBV9 to TRBJ1-1; 10 bases are a match to TRBD1. CDR3 size: 15 residues. Germline CDR1 and CDR2: SGDLS and YYNGEE. Germline trimming cut 3 bases from V and 3 bases from J; bases unmatched to any gene: 5. The CDR3 protein is CASSAAGTGDTEAFF. CDR3 in DNA: TGTGCCAGCAGCGCCGCCGGGACAGGGGACACTGAAGCTTTCTTT.

V and J are TRBV5-1 and TRBJ2-5; maybe TRBD1 (6 bases). V lost 3 bases and J 2 bases, leaving 14 bases between the germline ends. Germline V gene sequence: CDR1 SGHRS, CDR2 YFSETQ. This CDR3 contains 15 residues. Here the CDR3 DNA reads TGCGCCAGCAGCTACCAGGACAGATTACAAGAGACCCAGTACTTC. This encodes CASSYQDRLQETQYF.

The chain uses TRBV7-6 and TRBJ2-7, with 9 bases matching TRBD2. The CDR3 is made up of 15 amino acids. Per germline, CDR1 SGHVS and CDR2 FNYEAQ. With V trimmed by 5 bases and J by 2 bases, 7 bases remained unmatched. CDR3 nucleotides: TGTGCCAGCAGCCCATCTAGCGGGATGACCTACGAGCAGTACTTC. Protein: CASSPSSGMTYEQYF. The full variable domain, in which reference TRBV7-6 and TRBJ2-7 provide the parts outside the CDR3, is GAGVSQSPRYKVTKRGQDVALRCDPISGHVSLYWYRQALGQGPEFLTYFNYEAQQDKSGLPNDRFSAERPEGSISTLTIQRTEQRDSAMYRCASSPSSGMTYEQYFGPGTRLTVT.

In this sample, this clone turned up once. This sequence joins TRBV18 and TRBJ1-1, with 7 bases fitting TRBD1. Germline CDR1 KGHSH, CDR2 LQKENI. Trimming took 2 bases from V and 3 from J; bases not matched to a gene: 6. This CDR3 has 15 residues. CDR3: CASSPGGTAYTEAFF. DNA for the CDR3: TGTGCCAGCTCACCAGGAGGGACAGCCTACACTGAAGCTTTCTTT.

This rearrangement joins TRBV3-1 (or the pseudogene TRBV3-2) to TRBJ1-1; maybe TRBD1 (6 bases). The CDR3 runs to 13 residues. The germline gives CDR1 LGHDT, CDR2 YNNKEL (reference sequence). V dropped 9 bases and J dropped 0 bases, with 11 bases sitting between them. In DNA form, the CDR3 reads TGTGCCAGGGGGGGCAGGATGAACACTGAAGCTTTCTTT. This gives the protein CARGGRMNTEAFF.

This chain connects TRBV27 to TRBJ2-5, with D uncertain. CDR1 is MNHEY, CDR2 SMNVEV, per germline (reference sequence). The CDR3 is 13 amino acids. Deletions cut 2 bases from V and 4 bases from J, with 8 bases between. Here the CDR3 DNA reads TGTGCCAGCAGTTTACCCTCTCGAGAGACCCAGTACTTC. This translates into CASSLPSRETQYF.

The chain links TRBV14 to TRBJ2-5; D unresolved. Per the germline V gene, CDR1 is SGHDN and CDR2 is FVKESK. Trimming pared 1 base from V and 2 bases from J, leaving 8 bases between. The CDR3 has 14 amino acids. In nucleotides, the CDR3 is TGTGCCAGCAGCCAAGTGGCCCCACAAGAGACCCAGTACTTC. Its protein is CASSQVAPQETQYF.